This T cell receptor beta chain was observed in a study of radiotherapy plus CTLA-4 blockade in lung cancer. Study overall: Disease control reached approximately 30%, with objective responses in approximately 17%. Study-level findings and limits: Blood TCR clones of tumor origin expanded after radiotherapy plus ipilimumab. The best prediction of response reportedly came from early blood T cell clone dynamics, with interferon-beta.

Focal radiation plus CTLA-4 blockade with ipilimumab was administered to patients who had chemo-refractory metastatic non-small-cell lung cancer. CDR1 and CDR2 from the germline V gene are SGHRS and YFSETQ. The CDR3 extends over 16 amino acids. Trimming removed 0 bases from V and 0 bases from J, with 10 bases in between. Sequenced by immunoSEQ multiplex PCR; TCRdb stores in-frame clones only, minus some. Of 77,000 or so clones in the sample, roughly 74% were seen once. A word on this clone: Its target is unknown.

This specimen was peripheral blood, taken from a patient treated with radiotherapy plus ipilimumab. The chain has TRBV5-1 and TRBJ1-3; a possible D gene is TRBD1 (5 bases). The clonotype comes from a human donor with non-small cell lung cancer whose response to radiotherapy plus ipilimumab could not be evaluated. CDR3 amino acids: CASSLAGQRSGNTIYF. The CDR3 nucleotides read TGCGCCAGCAGCTTGGCAGGGCAGCGCTCTGGAAACACCATATATTTT.